One and the same sample provided the 9 T cell receptor beta chains below, sequenced in a study of T cells after yellow fever vaccination. In TCRdb, the 5' RACE reads were re-called with MiXCR into one record per CDR3 protein. This sample has hundreds of thousands of distinct CDR3 sequences, with about 12% found just once. The sample here was PBMCs, taken on the day of the yellow fever booster vaccination. The receptor source for this set is a man aged 30 to 39 who received the YFV17D yellow fever vaccine.

V usage is TRBV7-2 and J usage is TRBJ2-1; weak D call: TRBD2 (6 bases). Germline CDR1 is SGHTA and CDR2 is FQGNSA. CDR3 size: 15 residues. Deletions cut 5 bases from V and 8 bases from J, with 19 bases between. The CDR3 nucleotides are TGTGCCAGCAGCCTCCTGGGACTGACCTTAGATGAGCAGTTCTTC. Its translation: CASSLLGLTLDEQFF.

This clonotype has just a few counts. The V gene is TRBV4-3, the J gene TRBJ2-1; perhaps TRBD1 as D (6 bases). V was trimmed by 0 bases and J by 4 bases, leaving 13 bases between them. The CDR3 sequence is 16 residues long. Germline V CDR1 and CDR2: LGHNA, YSLEER. As DNA, the CDR3 is TGCGCCAGCAGCCAAGAAAGTACAGGGTTTTACAATGAGCAGTTCTTC. Its translation is CASSQESTGFYNEQFF.

The chain couples TRBV20-1 to TRBJ2-3; 13 nucleotides line up with TRBD2. Germline values: CDR1 DFQATT, CDR2 SNEGSKA (reference sequence). This CDR3 is 13 amino acids long. CDR3 protein: CGGLAGVRDTQYF. CDR3 in DNA: TGCGGCGGACTAGCGGGAGTCCGGGATACGCAGTATTTT.

Of note for this clonotype: Germline is not matched at one junction end, which may reflect a read error. The rearrangement uses TRBV9 and TRBJ2-5, with a weak D call TRBD1 (6 bases). The CDR3 loop spans 14 amino acids. CDR1 SGDLS and CDR2 YYNGEE come from the germline V gene. The CDR3 region is CAGSPAGQQETQYF. In nucleotides, the CDR3 is TGTGCCGGCAGTCCTGCTGGACAGCAAGAGACCCAGTACTTC.

The CDR3 is CASSLEGQVSYEQYF. CDR3 DNA: TGCGCCAGCAGCTTGGAGGGACAGGTCTCCTACGAGCAGTACTTC. The chain is built from TRBV5-1 and TRBJ2-7; 8 positions match TRBD1. The CDR3 has 15 residues. Per germline, CDR1 SGHRS and CDR2 YFSETQ. After removal of 0 bases from V and 0 bases from J, the junction contained 2 bases not matched to a gene.

This clonotype occurred many times. The chain combines TRBV3-1 with TRBJ2-1; 8 nucleotides line up with TRBD2. The CDR3 spans 16 residues. The germline gives CDR1 LGHDT, CDR2 YNNKEL (reference sequence). The V segment lost 2 bases and the J segment 8 bases; nucleotides outside the gene matches: 11. For the CDR3, the DNA is TGTGCCAGCAGCCAATCCCCCGGGACTAGTACCGATGAGCAGTTCTTC. This encodes CASSQSPGTSTDEQFF.

V usage is TRBV20-1 and J usage is TRBJ2-5; TRBD2 matches 9 bases. V was clipped by 4 bases and J by 5 bases; unmatched bases: 8. The CDR3 length is 14 residues. Germline V gives CDR1 DFQATT, CDR2 SNEGSKA (reference sequence). The CDR3 is CSATPIAGVETQYF. The CDR3 nucleotides are TGCAGTGCTACCCCTATAGCGGGAGTCGAGACCCAGTACTTC.

The V and J genes are TRBV4-2 and TRBJ2-1; TRBD2 agrees at 7 bases. Germline V gives CDR1 LGHNA, CDR2 YNFKEQ. The CDR3 is 17 amino acids. J was trimmed by 8 bases and V by 2 bases; bases with no gene match: 15. CDR3: CASSQTLFAGVKDEQFF. For the CDR3, the DNA is TGTGCCAGCAGCCAAACCCTTTTTGCGGGAGTTAAGGATGAGCAGTTCTTC.

This clonotype was detected a few times. V gene TRBV20-1 combines with J gene TRBJ2-7, with TRBD2 as a possible D gene (5 bases). V lost 1 base to trimming and J lost 0 bases, with 13 bases between them. The CDR3 totals 15 residues. Germline lookup yields CDR1 DFQATT and CDR2 SNEGSKA (reference sequence). DNA for the CDR3: TGCAGTGCTAGAGCGGTGGCGGGCATCTCCTACGAGCAGTACTTC. This translates into CSARAVAGISYEQYF.